The clone carrying this T cell receptor beta chain appeared a few times. Its antigen remains unidentified. This specimen belongs to a study of T-cell reconstitution after alpha-beta-depleted transplantation in children. Unique molecular identifiers were used in preparing the TCRbeta library. TCRdb independently ran MiXCR on the PCR reads; one entry per CDR3 protein. The data show approximately 250,000 distinct CDR3 sequences, more than 20% seen once. The study, taken as a whole, reports: Reported findings indicate that, about two months after transplant, alpha-beta T cells came from several hundred expanded clones, which were derived from non-depleted graft cells. It was surviving recipient T cells and thymic progenitors that gave some patients high TCRbeta diversity at day 60. A year post-transplant, T-cell counts and diversity derived mostly from newly produced T cells.

This CDR3 has 16 amino acids. Germline lookup yields CDR1 MNHEY and CDR2 SMNVEV (reference sequence). V lost 5 bases to trimming and J lost 3 bases, with 18 bases between them. The sequence was obtained from a girl aged 2-10 years with Fanconi anemia, due to receive a stem cell transplant. This material consisted of PBMCs, taken before TCRalphabeta/CD19-depleted stem cell transplant. The chain links TRBV27 to TRBJ2-3, with D maybe TRBD2 (6 bases). CDR3 residues: CASSATRYTLTDTQYF. The DNA for the CDR3 is TGTGCCAGCAGTGCGACTAGGTACACATTAACAGATACGCAGTATTTT.